A selection of T cell receptor beta chains follows, all from one sample in a study of blood T cell repertoires in COVID-19. Some clones are missing from TCRdb's copy, which holds only in-frame ones; the method was immunoSEQ multiplex PCR. This sample has some 200,000 clones; approximately 81% occur once, and the top ten carry 2.9%. The sample comprised peripheral blood. These receptors were obtained from a man in his forties or fifties who had recovered from COVID-19. The CDR3 runs from the conserved cysteine through the conserved F or W. D genes are given only for firm matches. Expanded clones are given a class, and other clones once, few, many or no size at all.

clone_size d_call j_call v_call cdr3_aa cdr3_nt
NA TRBD2 TRBJ2-7 TRBV2 CASRTNAGLAGGSYEQYF TGTGCCAGCAGGACAAATGCGGGACTAGCGGGAGGCTCCTACGAGCAGTACTTC
once TRBD2 TRBJ2-1 TRBV4-2 CASSQASGRASYNEQFF TGTGCCAGCAGCCAAGCTAGCGGGAGGGCCTCCTACAATGAGCAGTTCTTC
NA TRBD1 TRBJ2-7 TRBV10-3 CAISQGVSYEQYF TGTGCCATCAGCCAGGGGGTCTCCTACGAGCAGTACTTC
NA NA TRBJ1-2 TRBV28 CASSSHLIPGQVGGYTF TGTGCCAGCAGTTCTCACCTCATTCCCGGACAAGTCGGTGGCTACACCTTC
NA TRBD1 TRBJ1-4 TRBV18 CASSPRQGLNEKLFF TGTGCCAGCTCACCACGACAGGGGTTAAATGAAAAACTGTTTTTT
NA TRBD1 TRBJ1-4 TRBV29-1 CSVAGTGVEKLFF TGCAGCGTTGCGGGGACAGGGGTTGAAAAACTGTTTTTT
NA TRBD2 TRBJ2-3 TRBV2 CAKRTSGGRSTDTQYF TGTGCCAAAAGGACTAGCGGGGGCAGAAGCACAGATACGCAGTATTTT
NA TRBD2 TRBJ2-7 TRBV27 CASSPGLAETYEQYF TGTGCCAGCAGTCCTGGACTAGCGGAAACCTACGAGCAGTACTTC
once TRBD1 TRBJ2-1 TRBV27 CASSLGQGVYNEQFF TGTGCCAGCAGCCTCGGACAGGGGGTCTACAATGAGCAGTTCTTC
once TRBD2 TRBJ2-7 TRBV19 CASSIRQGLIDGNYEQYF TGTGCCAGTAGTATACGGCAGGGACTAATCGATGGGAACTACGAGCAGTACTTC
NA TRBD2 TRBJ2-7 TRBV19 CASSFTSGSNEQYF TGTGCCAGTAGTTTCACTAGCGGGAGCAACGAGCAGTACTTC
NA TRBD1 TRBJ2-7 TRBV18 CASSGPGQAFYEQYF TGTGCCAGCTCAGGTCCGGGACAGGCCTTCTACGAGCAGTACTTC
once TRBD2 TRBJ2-3 TRBV2 CASSESKGLAARDTQYF TGTGCCAGCAGTGAATCAAAGGGACTAGCGGCCAGAGATACGCAGTATTTT
NA TRBD2 TRBJ2-7 TRBV5-4 CASSTSLAGRIFGDYEQYF TGTGCCAGCAGCACTAGCTTAGCGGGAAGGATATTCGGAGACTACGAGCAGTACTTC
few TRBD1 TRBJ1-4 TRBV11-2 CASSYGTGMRNEKLFF TGTGCCAGCAGCTACGGGACAGGGATGAGGAATGAAAAACTGTTTTTT
NA NA TRBJ2-3 TRBV18 CASSPRSNPSTDTQYF TGTGCCAGCTCACCACGGAGTAATCCTAGCACAGATACGCAGTATTTT
NA NA TRBJ2-7 TRBV7-2 CASSSSGLIGSEQYF TGTGCCAGCAGCTCAAGCGGGCTAATTGGATCCGAGCAGTACTTC
NA TRBD1 TRBJ1-1 TRBV10-1 CASSDSGDRVGAFF TGCGCCAGCAGTGACTCAGGGGACAGGGTAGGAGCTTTCTTT
NA TRBD1 TRBJ2-2 TRBV6-5 CASTPGQPNTGELFF TGTGCCAGCACCCCGGGACAGCCTAACACCGGGGAGCTGTTTTTT
NA TRBD1 TRBJ1-5 TRBV19 CASSPGVWDRVRDQPQHF TGTGCCAGTAGTCCCGGCGTTTGGGACAGGGTTAGAGATCAGCCCCAGCATTTT
NA TRBD1 TRBJ2-3 TRBV9 CASSVRAQGHTDTQYF TGTGCCAGCAGCGTAAGAGCACAGGGGCACACAGATACGCAGTATTTT
NA TRBD2 TRBJ2-3 TRBV4-1 CASSQGLAGVPDTQYF TGCGCCAGCAGCCAGGGACTAGCGGGAGTTCCGGATACGCAGTATTTT
NA TRBD2 TRBJ2-7 TRBV19 CASSIQRDGEQYF TGTGCCAGTAGTATTCAGCGGGATGGCGAGCAGTACTTC
NA NA TRBJ2-3 TRBV5-3 CARSLERNTQYF TGTGCCAGAAGCTTGGAGAGGAATACGCAGTATTTT
NA TRBD2 TRBJ2-1 TRBV2 CASSLAGGRNEQFF TGTGCCAGCAGTCTAGCGGGAGGGAGGAATGAGCAGTTCTTC
NA NA TRBJ2-1 TRBV19 CASSSTGLGVEQFF TGTGCCAGTAGTTCTACGGGACTGGGCGTTGAGCAGTTCTTC